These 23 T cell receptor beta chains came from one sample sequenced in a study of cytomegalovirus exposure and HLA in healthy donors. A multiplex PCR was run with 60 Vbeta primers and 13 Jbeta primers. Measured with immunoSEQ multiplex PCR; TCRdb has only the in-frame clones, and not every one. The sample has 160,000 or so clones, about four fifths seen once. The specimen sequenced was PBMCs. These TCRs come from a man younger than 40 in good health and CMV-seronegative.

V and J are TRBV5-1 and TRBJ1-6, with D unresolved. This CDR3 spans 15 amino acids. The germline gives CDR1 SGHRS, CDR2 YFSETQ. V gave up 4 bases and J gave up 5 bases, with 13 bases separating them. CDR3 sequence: CASSPWSGDNSPLHF. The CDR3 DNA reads TGCGCCAGCAGCCCGTGGTCAGGCGATAATTCACCCCTCCACTTT.

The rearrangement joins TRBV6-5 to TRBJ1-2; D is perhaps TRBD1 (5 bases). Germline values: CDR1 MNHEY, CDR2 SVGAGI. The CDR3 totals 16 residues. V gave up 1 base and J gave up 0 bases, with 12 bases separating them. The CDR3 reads CASSYFGTYTNYGYTF. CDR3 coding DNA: TGTGCCAGCAGTTACTTCGGGACTTACACTAACTATGGCTACACCTTC.

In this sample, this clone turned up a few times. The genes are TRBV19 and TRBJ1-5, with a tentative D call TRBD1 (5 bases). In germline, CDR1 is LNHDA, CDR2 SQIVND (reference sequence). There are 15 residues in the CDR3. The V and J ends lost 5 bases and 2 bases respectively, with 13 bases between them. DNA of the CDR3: TGTGCCAGTAGTGTCAGACAGAGCCGCAATCAGCCCCAGCATTTT. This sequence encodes CASSVRQSRNQPQHF. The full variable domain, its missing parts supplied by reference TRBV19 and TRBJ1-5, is DGGITQSPKYLFRKEGQNVTLSCEQNLNHDAMYWYRQDPGQGLRLIYYSQIVNDFQKGDIAEGYSVSREKKESFPLTVTSAQKNPTAFYLCASSVRQSRNQPQHFGDGTRLSIL.

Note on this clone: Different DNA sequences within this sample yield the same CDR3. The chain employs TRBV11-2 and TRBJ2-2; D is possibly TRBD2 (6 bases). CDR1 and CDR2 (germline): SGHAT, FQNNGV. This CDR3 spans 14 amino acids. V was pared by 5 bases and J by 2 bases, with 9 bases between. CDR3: CASSLGSNTGELFF. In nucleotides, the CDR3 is TGTGCCAGCAGCCTCGGGAGCAACACCGGGGAGCTGTTTTTT.

CDR3 residues: CASSPLCEQYF. The CDR3 coding sequence is TGTGCCAGCAGCCCCCTCTGCGAGCAGTACTTC. The chain uses TRBV7-3 and TRBJ2-7; unclear D gene. CDR3 length: 11 residues. Per the germline V gene, CDR1 is SGHTA and CDR2 is FQGTGA. V lost 5 bases, J lost 6 bases, and 8 bases lay in between. Full variable domain (rest looked up from reference TRBV7-3 and TRBJ2-7): GAGVSQTPSNKVTEKGKYVELRCDPISGHTALYWYRQSLGQGPEFLIYFQGTGAADDSGLPNDRFFAVRPEGSVSTLKIQRTERGDSAVYLCASSPLCEQYFGPGTRLTVT.

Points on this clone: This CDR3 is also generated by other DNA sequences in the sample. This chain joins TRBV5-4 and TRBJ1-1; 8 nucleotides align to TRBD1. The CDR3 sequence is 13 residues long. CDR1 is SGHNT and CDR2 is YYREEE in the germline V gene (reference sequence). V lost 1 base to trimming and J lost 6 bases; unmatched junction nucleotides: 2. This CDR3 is CASSLQGASEAFF. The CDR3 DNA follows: TGTGCCAGCAGCTTGCAGGGGGCATCTGAAGCTTTCTTT.

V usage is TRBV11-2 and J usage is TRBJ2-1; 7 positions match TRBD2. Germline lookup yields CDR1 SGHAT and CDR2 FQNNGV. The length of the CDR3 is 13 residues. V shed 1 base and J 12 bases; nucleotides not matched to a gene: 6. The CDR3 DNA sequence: TGTGCCAGCAGCTTAGCCGGGGGGAGAGGGCAGTTCTTC. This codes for CASSLAGGRGQFF.

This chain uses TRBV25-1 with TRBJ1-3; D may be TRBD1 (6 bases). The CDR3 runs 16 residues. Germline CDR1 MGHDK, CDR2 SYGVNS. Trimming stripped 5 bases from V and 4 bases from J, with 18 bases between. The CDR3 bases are TGTGCCAGCAGTCCGTCATCCAGGGGATTCGGAAACACCATATATTTT. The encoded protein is CASSPSSRGFGNTIYF.

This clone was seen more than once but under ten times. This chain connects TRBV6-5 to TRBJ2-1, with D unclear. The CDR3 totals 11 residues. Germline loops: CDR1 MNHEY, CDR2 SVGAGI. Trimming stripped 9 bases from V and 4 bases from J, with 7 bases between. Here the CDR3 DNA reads TGTGCCAGTACCCAGTACAATGAGCAGTTCTTC. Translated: CASTQYNEQFF.

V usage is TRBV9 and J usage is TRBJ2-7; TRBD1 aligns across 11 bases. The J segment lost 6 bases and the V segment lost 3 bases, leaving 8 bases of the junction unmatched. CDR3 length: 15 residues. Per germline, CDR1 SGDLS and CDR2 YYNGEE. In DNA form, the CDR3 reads TGTGCCAGCAGCGGCAGGGACAGGGGGATAGGCGAGCAGTACTTC. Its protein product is CASSGRDRGIGEQYF.

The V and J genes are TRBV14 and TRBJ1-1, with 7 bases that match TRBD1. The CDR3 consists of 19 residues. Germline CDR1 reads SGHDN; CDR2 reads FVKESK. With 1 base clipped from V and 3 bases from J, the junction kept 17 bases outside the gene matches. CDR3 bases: TGTGCCAGCAGCCAAGTCTCCCTCCGGGACAGACTGGGAGACACTGAAGCTTTCTTT. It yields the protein CASSQVSLRDRLGDTEAFF.

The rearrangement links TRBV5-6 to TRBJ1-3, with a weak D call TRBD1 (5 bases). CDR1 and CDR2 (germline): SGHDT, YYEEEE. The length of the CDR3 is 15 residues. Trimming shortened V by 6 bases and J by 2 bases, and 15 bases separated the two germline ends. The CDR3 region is CASNLAGGAGNTIYF. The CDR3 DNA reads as TGTGCCAGCAATCTGGCCGGGGGAGCTGGAAACACCATATATTTT.

CDR3 loop: CASSRVGGSGNTIYF. CDR3 DNA: TGTGCCAGCTCAAGGGTGGGGGGCTCTGGAAACACCATATATTTT. The chain joins TRBV6-6 to TRBJ1-3, with D possibly being TRBD1 (5 bases). Trimming removed 8 bases at V and 0 bases at J, with 14 bases between. CDR1 and CDR2 from the germline V gene are MNHNY and SVGAGI (reference sequence). The CDR3 is made up of 15 amino acids.

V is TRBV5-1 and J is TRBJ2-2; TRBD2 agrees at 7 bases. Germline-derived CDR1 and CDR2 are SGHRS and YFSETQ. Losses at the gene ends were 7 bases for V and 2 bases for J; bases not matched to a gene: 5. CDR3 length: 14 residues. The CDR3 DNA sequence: TGCGCCAGCTCAACTAGCGTTAACACCGGGGAGCTGTTTTTT. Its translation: CASSTSVNTGELFF.

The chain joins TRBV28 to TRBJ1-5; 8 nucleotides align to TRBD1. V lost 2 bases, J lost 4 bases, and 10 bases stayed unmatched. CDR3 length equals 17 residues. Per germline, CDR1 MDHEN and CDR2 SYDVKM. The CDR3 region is CASSLRGGTGLNQPQHF. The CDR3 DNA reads TGTGCCAGCAGTTTAAGGGGTGGGACAGGCTTAAATCAGCCCCAGCATTTT.

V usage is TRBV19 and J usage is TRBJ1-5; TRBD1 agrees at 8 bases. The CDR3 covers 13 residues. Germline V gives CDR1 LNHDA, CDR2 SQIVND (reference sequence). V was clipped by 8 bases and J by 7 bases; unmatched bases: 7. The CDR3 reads CASSGQGGQPQHF. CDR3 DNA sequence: TGTGCCAGTTCCGGACAGGGAGGACAGCCCCAGCATTTT.

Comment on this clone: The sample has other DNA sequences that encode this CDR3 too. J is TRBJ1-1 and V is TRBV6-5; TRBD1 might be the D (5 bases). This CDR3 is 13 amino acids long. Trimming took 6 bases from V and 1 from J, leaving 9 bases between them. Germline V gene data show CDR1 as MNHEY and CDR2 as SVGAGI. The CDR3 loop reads CASSRTGNTEAFF. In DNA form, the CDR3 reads TGTGCCAGCAGCCGAACAGGGAACACTGAAGCTTTCTTT.

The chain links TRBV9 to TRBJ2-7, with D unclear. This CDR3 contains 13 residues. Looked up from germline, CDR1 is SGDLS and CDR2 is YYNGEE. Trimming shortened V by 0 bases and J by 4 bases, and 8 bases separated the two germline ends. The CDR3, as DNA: TGTGCCAGCAGCGTAGGGCACGGGTACGAGCAGTACTTC. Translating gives CASSVGHGYEQYF.

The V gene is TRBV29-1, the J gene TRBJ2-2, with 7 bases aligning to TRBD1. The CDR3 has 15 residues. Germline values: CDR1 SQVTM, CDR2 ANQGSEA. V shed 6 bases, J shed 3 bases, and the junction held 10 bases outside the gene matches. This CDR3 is CSVNRRDSYTGELFF. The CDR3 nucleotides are TGCAGCGTCAATAGACGGGACAGTTACACCGGGGAGCTGTTTTTT.

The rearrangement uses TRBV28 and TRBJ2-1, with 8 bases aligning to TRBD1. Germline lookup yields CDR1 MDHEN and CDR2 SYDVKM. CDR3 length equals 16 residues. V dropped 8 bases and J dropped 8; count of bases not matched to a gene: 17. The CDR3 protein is CASSYHGAGGEYEQFF. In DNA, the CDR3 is TGTGCCAGCTCCTACCACGGGGCAGGGGGCGAGTATGAGCAGTTCTTC.

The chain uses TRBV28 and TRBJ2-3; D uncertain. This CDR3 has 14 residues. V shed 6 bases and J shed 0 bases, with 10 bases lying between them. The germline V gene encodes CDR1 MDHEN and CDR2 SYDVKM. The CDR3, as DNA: TGTGCCAGCAGCCTTTTCACTAGCACAGATACGCAGTATTTT. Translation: CASSLFTSTDTQYF.

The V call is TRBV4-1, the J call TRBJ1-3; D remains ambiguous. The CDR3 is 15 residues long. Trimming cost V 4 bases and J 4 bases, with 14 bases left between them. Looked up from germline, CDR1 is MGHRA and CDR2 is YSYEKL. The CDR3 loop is CASSLGLLGGNTIYF. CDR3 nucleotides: TGCGCCAGCAGCCTGGGCCTTTTAGGAGGAAACACCATATATTTT.

Here the CDR3 reads CSVERRGGDTQYF. CDR3 nucleotides: TGCAGCGTTGAAAGGAGGGGGGGAGATACGCAGTATTTT. This chain joins TRBV29-1 and TRBJ2-3; weak D call: TRBD2 (7 bases). Trimming took off 2 bases at V and 5 bases at J, with 11 bases between the two ends. Germline CDR1 SQVTM, CDR2 ANQGSEA. The CDR3 runs to 13 residues.